The 30 T cell receptor beta chains in this list originate from one sample, sequenced in a study of somatic mutations in cytotoxic T cells in rheumatoid arthritis. Sequencing was performed with immunoSEQ multiplex PCR; in TCRdb, only in-frame clones are kept and a portion is missing. The repertoire holds roughly 20,000 clones, with approximately 80% as singletons. Source material: CD8+ T cells sorted from blood. These receptors came from an adult with rheumatoid arthritis.

The chain couples TRBV12-5 to TRBJ1-1; 8 bases align to TRBD1. This CDR3 is built from 17 residues. Per germline, CDR1 LGHNT and CDR2 FRNRAP. V trimming: 3 bases; J trimming: 3 bases; junction bases outside the gene matches: 12. CDR3 DNA: TGTGCTAGTGGTTTCCTAATTGCAGGGGGCGTGGACACTGAAGCTTTCTTT. Protein product: CASGFLIAGGVDTEAFF.

V is TRBV6-5 and J is TRBJ1-4; D is perhaps TRBD1 (5 bases). From germline, CDR1 is MNHEY and CDR2 SVGAGI. V dropped 5 bases and J dropped 9 bases, with 19 bases sitting between them. The CDR3 is 15 residues long. The CDR3 DNA reads as TGTGCCAGCAGTCCGCAATGGGACCCCGGAAAAAAACTGTTTTTT. It codes for CASSPQWDPGKKLFF.

V gene TRBV9 combines with J gene TRBJ1-2, with 10 positions matching TRBD1. The V gene end was trimmed by 0 bases and the J gene end by 4 bases; junction bases not matched to a gene: 6. Germline V gene lookup returns CDR1 SGDLS and CDR2 YYNGEE. The CDR3 spans 16 residues. CDR3 sequence: CASSVERGTGVYGYTF. Written as DNA, the CDR3 is TGTGCCAGCAGCGTAGAAAGAGGGACAGGGGTCTATGGCTACACCTTC.

This chain's CDR3 is CASSQRGAGNTIYF. The CDR3 DNA reads TGCGCCAGCAGCCAACGAGGGGCTGGAAACACCATATATTTT. The chain has TRBV4-1 and TRBJ1-3, with D possibly matching TRBD1 (5 bases). The CDR3 has 14 residues. V lost 2 bases and J 2 bases, leaving 7 bases between the germline ends. In germline, CDR1 is MGHRA, CDR2 YSYEKL.

V gene TRBV7-8 combines with J gene TRBJ2-3, with 7 bases matching TRBD2. Germline V gene data show CDR1 as SGHVS and CDR2 as FQNEAQ. This CDR3 is 14 amino acids long. With 5 bases clipped from V and 3 bases from J, the junction kept 5 bases outside the gene matches. CDR3 sequence: CASSLRGGTDTQYF. The CDR3 nucleotides are TGTGCCAGCAGCCTGAGGGGAGGGACAGATACGCAGTATTTT. Full variable domain (rest looked up from reference TRBV7-8 and TRBJ2-3): GAGVSQSPRYKVAKRGQDVALRCDPISGHVSLFWYQQALGQGPEFLTYFQNEAQLDKSGLPSDRFFAERPEGSVSTLKIQRTQQEDSAVYLCASSLRGGTDTQYFGPGTRLTVL.

This clone was detected only a few times. The chain employs TRBV14 and TRBJ1-6; possibly TRBD1 for D (6 bases). Trimming removed 4 bases from V and 8 bases from J, with 21 bases in between. This CDR3 is built from 17 residues. Germline V CDR1 and CDR2: SGHDN, FVKESK. The CDR3 region is CASSREHRVAGDSPLHF. The CDR3 bases are TGTGCCAGCAGCCGGGAGCACAGGGTGGCCGGAGATTCACCCCTCCACTTT. The full variable domain, in which reference TRBV14 and TRBJ1-6 provide the parts outside the CDR3, is EAGVTQFPSHSVIEKGQTVTLRCDPISGHDNLYWYRRVMGKEIKFLLHFVKESKQDESGMPNNRFLAERTGGTYSTLKVQPAELEDSGVYFCASSREHRVAGDSPLHFGNGTRLTVT.

The CDR3 spells CASSDTGGAYNEQFF. CDR3 nucleotides: TGCGCCAGCAGTGATACAGGGGGCGCCTACAATGAGCAGTTCTTC. The chain uses TRBV10-1 and TRBJ2-1; 9 nucleotides align to TRBD1. Looked up from germline, CDR1 is WNHNN and CDR2 is SYGVQD (reference sequence). The CDR3 extends over 15 amino acids. V shed 3 bases and J 2 bases; nucleotides not matched to a gene: 2.

This chain links TRBV6-5 with TRBJ1-6, with D unresolved. The V end lost 5 bases, the J end lost 5 bases, and 13 bases lay between the germline ends. This CDR3 is 15 amino acids long. Germline V lookup: CDR1 MNHEY, CDR2 SVGAGI. The CDR3 sequence: CASSTRVLDNSPLHF. CDR3 nucleotide sequence: TGTGCCAGCAGTACCCGGGTCCTAGATAATTCACCCCTCCACTTT.

The V call is TRBV5-4, the J call TRBJ2-3; no definite D call. Trimming stripped 1 base from V and 6 bases from J, with 15 bases between. Germline CDR1 and CDR2: SGHNT and YYREEE (reference sequence). There are 15 residues in the CDR3. Here the CDR3 reads CASSLLGSRLDTQYF. The CDR3 region has the DNA TGTGCCAGCAGCTTGTTGGGAAGCCGGCTCGATACGCAGTATTTT.

V gene TRBV19 combines with J gene TRBJ2-5, with 12 bases identical to TRBD2. This CDR3 region has 19 residues. Trimming removed 1 base from V and 4 bases from J; junction bases left unmatched: 13. Germline loops: CDR1 LNHDA, CDR2 SQIVND (reference sequence). CDR3 sequence reads: CASSIGLAGGPSPIETQYF. The CDR3 DNA follows: TGTGCCAGTAGTATAGGCCTAGCGGGGGGGCCTTCTCCCATAGAGACCCAGTACTTC. The full variable domain, with the rest looked up from reference TRBV19 and TRBJ2-5, is DGGITQSPKYLFRKEGQNVTLSCEQNLNHDAMYWYRQDPGQGLRLIYYSQIVNDFQKGDIAEGYSVSREKKESFPLTVTSAQKNPTAFYLCASSIGLAGGPSPIETQYFGPGTRLLVL.

The chain joins TRBV6-5 to TRBJ2-1; D unclear. The CDR3 has 11 amino acids. Germline-derived CDR1 and CDR2 are MNHEY and SVGAGI. V lost 0 bases and J lost 9, with 3 bases in between. CDR3 DNA sequence: TGTGCCAGCAGTTACTCGGGTGAGCAGTTCTTC. Translated: CASSYSGEQFF.

The chain has TRBV10-3 and TRBJ2-7, with D possibly TRBD2 on 6 matching bases. The CDR3 runs 14 residues. Germline V gene lookup returns CDR1 ENHRY and CDR2 SYGVKD. Between the trimmed V and J ends, which lost 8 bases and 1 base, there was a span of 15 bases. The CDR3 is CAISEEGISYEQYF. In DNA form, the CDR3 reads TGTGCCATCTCTGAGGAGGGAATTTCCTACGAGCAGTACTTC.

The sample holds a few counts of this clone. The chain combines TRBV2 with TRBJ1-1, with D maybe TRBD1 (6 bases). Between the trimmed V and J ends, which lost 4 bases and 8 bases, there was a span of 14 bases. The CDR3 length is 13 residues. Germline loops: CDR1 SNHLY, CDR2 FYNNEI. The CDR3 loop reads CASSGVFQGEAFF. CDR3 in DNA: TGTGCCAGCAGTGGGGTTTTCCAGGGGGAAGCTTTCTTT.

There are a few counts of this clone. The chain is built from TRBV29-1 and TRBJ1-1, with 9 bases aligning to TRBD1. This CDR3 has 14 residues. Germline CDR1 and CDR2: SQVTM and ANQGSEA. Unmatched junction bases numbered 11, after V lost 7 bases and J lost 5 bases. The CDR3 DNA is TGCAGCGCCTTAGCCGGGACAGGGTCGACTGAAGCTTTCTTT. Translation: CSALAGTGSTEAFF.

As DNA, the CDR3 is TGTGCCAGCAGTGAATTCCTGAGCTCCTATAATTCACCCCTCCACTTT. This encodes CASSEFLSSYNSPLHF. This rearrangement joins TRBV6-1 to TRBJ1-6; no firm D call. Per the germline V gene, CDR1 is MNHNS and CDR2 is SASEGT. The CDR3 has 16 amino acids. Trimming took off 2 bases at V and 0 bases at J, with 8 bases between the two ends.

The chain combines TRBV10-3 with TRBJ2-7; no definite D call. Germline assignment: CDR1 ENHRY and CDR2 SYGVKD. This CDR3 comprises 15 residues. V was cut by 9 bases and J by 5 bases, with 23 bases left in between. Here the CDR3 DNA reads TGTGCCATTTCAACAACGACACGGGTTAGGGACGAGCAGTACTTC. Translating gives CAISTTTRVRDEQYF.

The chain links TRBV11-2 to TRBJ2-5; 7 nucleotides agree with TRBD2. J gave up 2 bases and V 7 bases, and 10 bases lay outside the gene matches. The CDR3 contains 15 residues. Germline lookup yields CDR1 SGHAT and CDR2 FQNNGV. The CDR3 coding sequence is TGTGCCAGCACCCCACTTTGGGGGGGGCAAGAGACCCAGTACTTC. Translating gives CASTPLWGGQETQYF.

This clone has only a few counts. The V and J genes are TRBV27 and TRBJ1-1; D gene uncertain. The V gene's germline CDR1 is MNHEY and CDR2 SMNVEV (reference sequence). The CDR3 has 14 amino acids. Trimming took 5 bases from V and 8 from J, leaving 18 bases between them. This chain's CDR3 is CASSLLDGEREAFF. Written as DNA, the CDR3 is TGTGCCAGCAGTCTACTCGACGGGGAAAGGGAAGCTTTCTTT.

The CDR3 sequence is CASTAGGQETQYF. CDR3 sequence (DNA): TGTGCCAGCACCGCGGGGGGTCAAGAGACCCAGTACTTC. V is TRBV9 and J is TRBJ2-5, with 8 nucleotides matching TRBD2. V dropped 6 bases and J dropped 2; count of bases not matched to a gene: 3. Germline V gene data show CDR1 as SGDLS and CDR2 as YYNGEE. The length of the CDR3 is 13 residues.

The chain has TRBV27 and TRBJ2-1, with TRBD1 matching 10 bases. The V segment lost 8 bases and the J segment 8 bases; nucleotides outside the gene matches: 9. CDR1 is MNHEY, CDR2 SMNVEV, per germline (reference sequence). This CDR3 has 14 residues. The CDR3 loop reads CASPPGQGFYEQFF. CDR3 bases: TGTGCCAGCCCGCCGGGACAGGGGTTCTATGAGCAGTTCTTC.

This clone is a singleton in its sample. V is TRBV10-3 and J is TRBJ1-2; no firm D call. Germline CDR1 reads ENHRY; CDR2 reads SYGVKD. The CDR3 runs 15 residues. The V gene lost 3 bases and the J gene lost 11 bases, with 22 bases spanning the gap. DNA for the CDR3: TGTGCCATCAGTGATATTCAGGCGACAACAAAGGGTTACACCTTC. Encoded protein: CAISDIQATTKGYTF.

This clone occurred once. This chain uses TRBV10-1 with TRBJ2-7, with D unresolved. V gave up 2 bases and J gave up 5 bases, with 4 bases separating them. Germline-derived CDR1 and CDR2 are WNHNN and SYGVQD (reference sequence). CDR3 length: 11 amino acids. CDR3 sequence reads: CASSEGDEQYF. CDR3 in DNA: TGCGCCAGCAGTGAGGGGGACGAGCAGTACTTC.

V is TRBV4-1 and J is TRBJ1-1; no firm D call. This CDR3 is 15 amino acids long. V was shortened by 0 bases and J by 4 bases, with 12 bases between the two germline ends. Germline CDR1 is MGHRA and CDR2 is YSYEKL. The CDR3 sequence is CASSQDRRESTEAFF. CDR3 in DNA: TGCGCCAGCAGCCAAGATCGTCGGGAGAGCACTGAAGCTTTCTTT.

The chain links TRBV5-1 to TRBJ2-2; the D gene is possibly TRBD1 (5 bases). This CDR3 region has 12 residues. V lost 0 bases and J lost 13, with 10 bases in between. Germline assignment: CDR1 SGHRS and CDR2 YFSETQ. This CDR3 reads CASSLEGSGLFF. The DNA of the CDR3 is TGCGCCAGCAGCTTGGAGGGGTCCGGGCTGTTTTTT.

In this sample, this clone turned up a few times. The rearrangement joins TRBV7-6 to TRBJ2-7; D call uncertain. This CDR3 contains 17 residues. Germline assignment: CDR1 SGHVS and CDR2 FNYEAQ. Trimming took off 1 base at V and 0 bases at J, with 16 bases between the two ends. CDR3 bases: TGTGCCAGCAGCTTAGAGGCTTCGGACGGTAGCTCCTACGAGCAGTACTTC. It specifies CASSLEASDGSSYEQYF.

This clone is a singleton in its sample. The chain combines TRBV28 with TRBJ2-3; D ambiguous. This CDR3 spans 16 amino acids. The germline V gene encodes CDR1 MDHEN and CDR2 SYDVKM. Trimming took off 5 bases at V and 0 bases at J, with 15 bases between the two ends. Here the CDR3 DNA reads TGTGCCAGCAGTAACCCCGACATCACTAGCACAGATACGCAGTATTTT. Translated: CASSNPDITSTDTQYF.

This clone appeared a few times. The chain has TRBV5-5 and TRBJ2-7; 9 bases map to TRBD1. The CDR3 length is 15 residues. V dropped 4 bases and J dropped 1; count of bases not matched to a gene: 6. Germline-derived CDR1 and CDR2 are SGHKS and YYEKEE (reference sequence). The CDR3 DNA follows: TGTGCCAGCAGCATAACAGGGGGCGCGTCCTACGAGCAGTACTTC. This sequence encodes CASSITGGASYEQYF.

V gene TRBV11-2 combines with J gene TRBJ2-1, with D possibly TRBD2 on 6 matching bases. The germline CDR1 and CDR2 sequences are SGHAT and FQNNGV. CDR3 size: 17 residues. Trimming took off 2 bases at V and 7 bases at J, with 21 bases between the two ends. The CDR3 protein is CASSLLGGTPKYNEQFF. In DNA, the CDR3 is TGTGCCAGCAGCTTACTTGGCGGGACGCCTAAGTATAATGAGCAGTTCTTC.

This chain uses TRBV7-8 with TRBJ2-7; 7 bases align to TRBD1. This CDR3 spans 15 amino acids. CDR1 is SGHVS, CDR2 FQNEAQ, per germline. V lost 1 base to trimming and J lost 7 bases; unmatched junction nucleotides: 10. The CDR3 DNA follows: TGTGCCAGCAGCTTAGGTGAAGGGGGCGGGTGGGAGCAGTACTTC. Its protein is CASSLGEGGGWEQYF.

The chain links TRBV9 to TRBJ2-5, with D uncertain. Trimming cost V 0 bases and J 0 bases, with 12 bases left between them. Germline V gene sequence: CDR1 SGDLS, CDR2 YYNGEE. The CDR3 is 16 residues long. This CDR3 reads CASSVEGNGYQETQYF. CDR3 nucleotides: TGTGCCAGCAGCGTAGAAGGGAACGGGTACCAAGAGACCCAGTACTTC.